Included here is one T cell receptor (beta chain) sequence, with context. The source of the sample is a study of monozygotic twins with inflammatory bowel disease. The CDR3 runs 14 residues. Germline loops: CDR1 KGHSH, CDR2 LQKENI. Whole blood served as the source of total RNA, and no T cell sorting took place. Every TCR library drew on around 3.5 ug of total RNA. Template switching added UMIs carrying a 6-nucleotide sample barcode. TCRdb reanalyzed the 5' RACE reads, giving one entry per CDR3 protein sequence and no DNA. The sample yields more than 95,000 distinct CDR3 sequences, of which the top ten take up approximately 2%.

This clonotype originated in a human donor with ulcerative colitis or Crohn's disease, or a healthy co-twin of an affected twin (not recorded which). Sequenced input: blood. The chain combines TRBV18 with TRBJ2-7; the TCRdb call, TRBD1, lacks DNA for checking. This CDR3 reads CASSPFRGVDEQYF. Using reference TRBV18 and TRBJ2-7 for the parts outside the CDR3, the full variable domain is NAGVMQNPRHLVRRRGQEARLRCSPMKGHSHVYWYRQLPEEGLKFMVYLQKENIIDESGMPKERFSAEFPKEGPSILRIQQVVRGDSAAYFCASSPFRGVDEQYFGPGTRLTVT.